Here is one TCR beta chain with its context. This entry belongs to a study of CD8+CD57+ T cells in acquired aplastic anemia. Profiling of TCR beta VDJ combinations and CDR3 sequences used genomic DNA as template. TCRdb used MiXCR to reprocess the reads, holding one entry per CDR3 protein. This sample has around 190,000 distinct CDR3 sequences, with over 60% found just once. The V and J ends lost 4 bases and 6 bases respectively, with 14 bases between them. CDR1 is KGHDR and CDR2 is SFDVKD in the germline V gene. This CDR3 has 14 residues. The clonotype was recovered from a human donor in good health. The chain combines TRBV24-1 with TRBJ1-1; D possibly corresponds to TRBD1 (5 bases). The sequenced sample consisted of sorted CD4+, CD8+, or CD8+CD57+ T cells (not recorded which) from PBMCs. The CDR3 loop reads CATSEAGGGSEAFF. DNA of the CDR3: TGTGCCACCAGTGAGGCGGGGGGGGGGTCTGAAGCTTTCTTT.